The TCR beta chain under discussion was sequenced for a study of blood T cell repertoires in COVID-19 (dated by TCRdb to about 2020). For the wider study: Samples from collaborators originated in the United States, Italy and Spain and spanned both the acute and convalescent phases of COVID-19. The material from the prospective study consisted of cDNA or gDNA derived from T cells, B-cell-depleted T cells, or PBMCs. Deeply sampled blood TCRbeta repertoires from subjects exposed to, actively infected with, or recovered from COVID-19 were included in the dataset. The repertoires were released in a freely available public database meant as a resource for research on the immune response to SARS-CoV-2. The samples were drawn from the first 160 participants of the ongoing ImmuneRACE study and from over 950 subjects provided by 6 global collaborators. The sample metadata nearly always contained a de-identified subject ID, COVID-19 status, age in years and sex. HLA class I and class II types, where available, came from metadata supplied by the sample provider rather than from assay-based typing.

Findings and caveats that apply to the study as a whole: How much clinical and demographic metadata was included differed by source and by participant, and the metadata was provided uncurated.

TCRbeta CDR3 regions were amplified from genomic DNA using the immunoSEQ Assay, a bias-controlled multiplex PCR. The paper's processing steps were these. The number of nucleated cells in each sample was estimated from the amplification of reference gene primers within the assay. To quantify the absolute abundance of each unique TCRbeta CDR3 rearrangement, sequence reads were collapsed and filtered. For each sample, productive Simpson clonality was calculated as the square root of Simpson's diversity index across productive rearrangements. TCRdb provides this immuneACCESS table in a form limited to in-frame rearrangements. Some clones are lacking; in checked studies, under half of them reflect an unresolved V gene, and why the rest are absent is not known. From that table come the V and J calls and clone size; the DNA was used to work out D and trimming. For this sample there are about 100,000 clones; just over 90% appear just once. Of the sample, roughly 0.99% is held by the ten largest clones.

For this clone: Its specific antigen is unknown. Base qualities were left out, and no much larger clone turns up one base away.

CDR3 length: 14 amino acids, cysteine to phenylalanine. The entry retains the CDR3 DNA only, 42 bases that are in frame from base 1. Relative to germline, V is missing 7 bases and J is missing 9 bases, with 11 bases of the junction outside any gene match. CDR1 and CDR2, looked up from the germline V gene, are LGHNT and FRNRAP. Whole blood was collected in K2EDTA tubes by collaborating institutions according to the institutions' own protocols. For TCRbeta analysis, collaborator samples were shipped as frozen whole blood, as isolated PBMCs, or as DNA extracted from either sample type. This chain joins TRBV12-5 to TRBJ2-1; 8 bases in the middle match TRBD1. The sequenced material came from peripheral blood. The sequence derives from a man between 60 and 75 years old with acute or convalescent COVID-19. CDR3 reads: CASVWGDRGSEQFF. The nucleotide sequence reads TGTGCTAGTGTTTGGGGTGACAGGGGTAGTGAGCAGTTCTTC.